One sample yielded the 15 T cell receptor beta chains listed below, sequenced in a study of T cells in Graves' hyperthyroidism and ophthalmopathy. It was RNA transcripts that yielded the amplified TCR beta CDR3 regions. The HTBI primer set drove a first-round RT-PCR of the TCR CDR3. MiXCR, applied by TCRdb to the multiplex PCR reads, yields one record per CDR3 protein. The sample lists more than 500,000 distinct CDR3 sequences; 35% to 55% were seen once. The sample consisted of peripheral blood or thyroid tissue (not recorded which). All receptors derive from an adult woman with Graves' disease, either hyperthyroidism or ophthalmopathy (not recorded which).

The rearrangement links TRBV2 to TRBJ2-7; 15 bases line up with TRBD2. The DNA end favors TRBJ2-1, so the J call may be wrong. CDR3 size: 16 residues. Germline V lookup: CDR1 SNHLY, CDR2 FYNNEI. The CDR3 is CASSRTSGRGKDEQFF. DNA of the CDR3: TGTGCCAGCAGTCGGACTAGCGGGAGGGGAAAGGATGAGCAGTTCTTC.

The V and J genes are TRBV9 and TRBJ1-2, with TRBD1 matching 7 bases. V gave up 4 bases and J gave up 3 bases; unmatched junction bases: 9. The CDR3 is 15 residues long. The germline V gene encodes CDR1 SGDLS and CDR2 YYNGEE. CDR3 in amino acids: CASSPRGQVHYGYTF. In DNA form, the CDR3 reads TGTGCCAGCAGCCCCAGAGGACAGGTCCACTATGGCTACACCTTC.

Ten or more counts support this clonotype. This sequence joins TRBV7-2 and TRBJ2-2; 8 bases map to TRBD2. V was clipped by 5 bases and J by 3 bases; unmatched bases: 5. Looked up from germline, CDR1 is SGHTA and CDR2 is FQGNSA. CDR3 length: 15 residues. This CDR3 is CASSVGGRYTGELFF. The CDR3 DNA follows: TGTGCCAGCAGCGTAGGCGGGAGGTACACCGGGGAGCTGTTTTTT.

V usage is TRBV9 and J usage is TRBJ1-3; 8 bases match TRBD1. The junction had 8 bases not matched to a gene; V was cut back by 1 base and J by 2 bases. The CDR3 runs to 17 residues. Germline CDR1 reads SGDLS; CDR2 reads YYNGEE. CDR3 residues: CASSVSSDRGPGNTIYF. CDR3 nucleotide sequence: TGTGCCAGCAGCGTATCCAGCGACAGGGGACCTGGAAACACCATATATTTT.

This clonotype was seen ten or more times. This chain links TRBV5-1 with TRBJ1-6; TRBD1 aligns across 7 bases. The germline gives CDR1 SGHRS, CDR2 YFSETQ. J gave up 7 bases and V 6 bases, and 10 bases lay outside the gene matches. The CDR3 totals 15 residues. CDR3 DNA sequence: TGCGCCAGCACCCTGACAGGGACACAAAATTCACCCCTCCACTTT. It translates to CASTLTGTQNSPLHF.

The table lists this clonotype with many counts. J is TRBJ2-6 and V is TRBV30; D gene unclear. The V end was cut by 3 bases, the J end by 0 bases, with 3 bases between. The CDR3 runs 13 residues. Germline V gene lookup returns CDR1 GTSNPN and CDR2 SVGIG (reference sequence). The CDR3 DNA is TGTGCCTGGAGAACCTCTGGGGCCAACGTCCTGACTTTC. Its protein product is CAWRTSGANVLTF.

The CDR3 region is CSVPGQGGGYTF. CDR3 bases: TGCAGCGTCCCGGGACAGGGCGGAGGCTACACCTTC. The J gene is TRBJ1-2, the V gene TRBV29-1; the match to TRBD1 covers 9 bases. The junction had 7 bases not matched to a gene; V was cut back by 6 bases and J by 8 bases. CDR1 and CDR2 from the germline V gene are SQVTM and ANQGSEA. The CDR3 totals 12 residues.

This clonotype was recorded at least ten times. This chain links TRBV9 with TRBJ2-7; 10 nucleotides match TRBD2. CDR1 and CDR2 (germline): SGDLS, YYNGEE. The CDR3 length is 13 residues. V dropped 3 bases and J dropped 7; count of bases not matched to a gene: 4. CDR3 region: CASSGRLAGEQYF. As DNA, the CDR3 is TGTGCCAGCAGCGGCAGACTAGCGGGTGAGCAGTACTTC.

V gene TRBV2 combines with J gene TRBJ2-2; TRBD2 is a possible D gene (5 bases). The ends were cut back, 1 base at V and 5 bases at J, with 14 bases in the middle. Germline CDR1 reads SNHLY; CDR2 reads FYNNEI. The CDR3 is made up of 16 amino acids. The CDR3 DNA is TGTGCCAGCAGTGAAGAGGAGGACCTCGAAACCGGGGAGCTGTTTTTT. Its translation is CASSEEEDLETGELFF. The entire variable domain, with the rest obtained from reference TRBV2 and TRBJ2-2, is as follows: EPEVTQTPSHQVTQMGQEVILRCVPISNHLYFYWYRQILGQKVEFLVSFYNNEISEKSEIFDDQFSVERPDGSNFTLKIRSTKLEDSAMYFCASSEEEDLETGELFFGEGSRLTVL.

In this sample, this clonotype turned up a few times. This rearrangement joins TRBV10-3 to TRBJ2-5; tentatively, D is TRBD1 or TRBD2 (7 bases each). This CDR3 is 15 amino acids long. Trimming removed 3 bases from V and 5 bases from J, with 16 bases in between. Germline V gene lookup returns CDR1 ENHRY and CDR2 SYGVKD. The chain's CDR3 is CAISDQGGMMETQYF. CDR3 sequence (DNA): TGTGCCATCAGTGATCAGGGGGGGATGATGGAGACCCAGTACTTC.

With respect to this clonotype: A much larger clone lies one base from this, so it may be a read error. The CDR3 here is CAITPLAGGAAGELFF. For the CDR3, the DNA is TGTGCCATCACCCCGCTAGCGGGAGGAGCCGCCGGGGAGCTGTTTTTT. The rearrangement joins TRBV7-2 to TRBJ2-2; 11 bases fit TRBD2. The germline CDR1 and CDR2 sequences are SGHTA and FQGNSA. The CDR3 spans 16 residues. After removal of 10 bases from V and 6 bases from J, the junction contained 13 bases not matched to a gene.

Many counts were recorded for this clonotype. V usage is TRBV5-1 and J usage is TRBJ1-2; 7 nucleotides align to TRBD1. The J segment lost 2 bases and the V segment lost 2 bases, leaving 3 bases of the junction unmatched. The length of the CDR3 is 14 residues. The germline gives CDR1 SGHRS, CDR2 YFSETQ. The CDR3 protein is CASSFSDRNYGYTF. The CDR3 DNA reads TGCGCCAGCAGCTTTTCGGACAGGAACTATGGCTACACCTTC.

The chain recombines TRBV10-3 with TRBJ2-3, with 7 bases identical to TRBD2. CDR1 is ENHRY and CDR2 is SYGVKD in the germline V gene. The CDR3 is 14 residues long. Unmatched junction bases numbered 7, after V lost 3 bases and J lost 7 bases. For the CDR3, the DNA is TGTGCCATCAGTGAATCGACGGGACTACATACGCAGTATTTT. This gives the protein CAISESTGLHTQYF.

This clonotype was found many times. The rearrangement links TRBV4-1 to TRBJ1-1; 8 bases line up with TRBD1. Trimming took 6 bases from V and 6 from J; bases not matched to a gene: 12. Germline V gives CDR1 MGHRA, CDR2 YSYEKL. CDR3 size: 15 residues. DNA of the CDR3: TGCGCCAGCAGTCCCAGGACAGGGTTAAATGCTGAAGCTTTCTTT. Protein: CASSPRTGLNAEAFF.

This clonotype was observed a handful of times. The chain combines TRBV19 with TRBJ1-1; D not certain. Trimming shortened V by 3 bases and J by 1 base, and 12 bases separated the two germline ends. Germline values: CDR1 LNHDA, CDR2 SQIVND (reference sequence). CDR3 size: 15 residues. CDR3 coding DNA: TGTGCCAGTAGTATTACGTCCGGCGGGAACACTGAAGCTTTCTTT. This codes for CASSITSGGNTEAFF.